This TCR beta chain appears in the sequencing data of a study of cytomegalovirus exposure and HLA in healthy donors. For this clone: Its antigen is not identified.

Study-wide findings and caveats: One variant, a missense change in DCLRE1C, was linked in a later analysis to TCR beta V- and J-gene trimming.

Healthy people donating bone marrow made up the donors. PCR employed 60 Vbeta and 13 Jbeta primers. Original processing notes: Later work found around 72 million unique TCR beta chains, with approximately 12 million shared. The table came from immunoSEQ multiplex PCR; TCRdb's copy has only in-frame clones and leaves some out. V and J calls and clone size follow that table, whereas D and trimming were derived from the DNA. The data contain over 150,000 clones, approximately 73% of them singletons. The sample was PBMCs. The TCR sequence derives from a man aged 50 to 59 in good health and CMV-seronegative.

The CDR3 coding sequence is TGCGCCAGCAGCGCTGGCGGGACAGGGTATAACTTGAACACTGAAGCTTTCTTT. Translated, it gives CASSAGGTGYNLNTEAFF. The genes are TRBV5-1 and TRBJ1-1, with 9 bases lining up with TRBD1. V lost 4 bases and J lost 0; bases outside the gene matches: 13. The CDR3 loop spans 18 amino acids. The germline gives CDR1 SGHRS, CDR2 YFSETQ.